This entry lists 31 T cell receptor beta chains sequenced from one sample in a study of blood T cell repertoires in COVID-19 (dated by TCRdb to 2020 to 2022). The library was made by the immunoSEQ multiplex PCR assay. The source is immuneACCESS, and TCRdb retained only in-frame sequences with V and J called. Part of the clones is not carried over; for the studies checked, unresolved V genes explain less than half of this, and the remainder is unexplained. This sample has just under 250,000 clones in its table, and approximately 86% of those were observed once. The ten most abundant clones make up around 2.9% of the sample. The sample consisted of peripheral blood. The receptors stem from a woman aged 25 to 45 who had recovered from COVID-19.

This chain connects TRBV3-1 (or the pseudogene TRBV3-2) to TRBJ2-1; D is unresolved. Looked up from germline, CDR1 is LGHDT and CDR2 is YNNKEL (reference sequence). Deletions cut 8 bases from V and 0 bases from J, with 14 bases between. This CDR3 region has 15 residues. CDR3 bases: TGTGCCAGCTCTCGACTCACCAGCTCCTACAATGAGCAGTTCTTC. Protein: CASSRLTSSYNEQFF.

The chain employs TRBV27 and TRBJ2-1; no firm D call. There are 12 residues in the CDR3. Trimming pared 2 bases from V and 5 bases from J, leaving 4 bases between. The germline V gene has CDR1 MNHEY and CDR2 SMNVEV (reference sequence). CDR3 sequence (DNA): TGTGCCAGCAGTTTAACTAACAATGAGCAGTTCTTC. Translated, it gives CASSLTNNEQFF.

V and J are TRBV10-3 and TRBJ2-3; 12 bases are a match to TRBD2. CDR1 is ENHRY, CDR2 SYGVKD, per germline. The CDR3 has 17 amino acids. The J segment lost 3 bases and the V segment lost 10 bases, leaving 14 bases of the junction unmatched. CDR3 DNA sequence: TGTGCCACCGCCCCAGAACTAGCGGGGGGACTGACAGATACGCAGTATTTT. It codes for CATAPELAGGLTDTQYF.

The chain links TRBV9 to TRBJ2-2; D not resolved. The CDR3 runs 14 residues. The V gene's germline CDR1 is SGDLS and CDR2 YYNGEE. Trimming took 2 bases from V and 0 from J, leaving 5 bases between them. CDR3 DNA sequence: TGTGCCAGCAGCGTCCGGGCGAACACCGGGGAGCTGTTTTTT. It encodes CASSVRANTGELFF.

The chain links TRBV5-1 to TRBJ2-7; D is perhaps TRBD1 (5 bases). The CDR3 has 12 residues. Trimming pared 7 bases from V and 4 bases from J, leaving 12 bases between. CDR1 and CDR2 (germline): SGHRS, YFSETQ. CDR3 coding DNA: TGCGCCAGCTCGAGTCCAGGGTACGAGCAGTACTTC. Protein sequence: CASSSPGYEQYF.

In this sample, this clone turned up once. This rearrangement joins TRBV3-1 (or the pseudogene TRBV3-2) to TRBJ2-2; 11 nucleotides match TRBD2. The germline gives CDR1 LGHDT, CDR2 YNNKEL (reference sequence). Trimming cost V 4 bases and J 7 bases; bases outside gene matches: 5. There are 15 residues in the CDR3. The CDR3 DNA reads as TGTGCCAGCAGCCTTAGCGGGGGGGCCGTCGGGGAGCTGTTTTTT. Translation: CASSLSGGAVGELFF.

In DNA, the CDR3 is TGTGCCAGCAGTTCCCCATCCGGGTTAGGCACAGATACGCAGTATTTT. It is translated as CASSSPSGLGTDTQYF. The chain recombines TRBV28 with TRBJ2-3; no clear D gene. Germline V gives CDR1 MDHEN, CDR2 SYDVKM. V was trimmed by 4 bases and J by 1 base, leaving 15 bases between them. There are 16 residues in the CDR3.

This chain links TRBV18 with TRBJ2-5, with TRBD1 matching over 9 bases. Germline lookup yields CDR1 KGHSH and CDR2 LQKENI. The CDR3 is 16 amino acids. Trimming removed 4 bases from V and 2 bases from J; junction bases left unmatched: 8. The CDR3 protein is CASSLTGGAGQETQYF. DNA for the CDR3: TGTGCCAGCTCACTTACAGGGGGCGCGGGGCAAGAGACCCAGTACTTC.

The DNA of the CDR3 is TGTGCCAGCAGCCCCGGACAGGGGGCTCTTCCTAACTATGGCTACACCTTC. Translating gives CASSPGQGALPNYGYTF. The genes are TRBV7-6 and TRBJ1-2, with 11 bases that match TRBD1. The CDR3 is 17 amino acids. V dropped 5 bases and J dropped 0; count of bases not matched to a gene: 8. Germline lookup yields CDR1 SGHVS and CDR2 FNYEAQ.

This clone was found a few times. The chain recombines TRBV2 with TRBJ2-2, with 9 positions matching TRBD1. Germline values: CDR1 SNHLY, CDR2 FYNNEI. The trim removed 2 bases at V and 4 bases at J, leaving 5 bases unmatched. The CDR3 totals 16 residues. CDR3: CASSELGQGPTGELFF. Written as DNA, the CDR3 is TGTGCCAGCAGTGAATTGGGACAGGGCCCCACCGGGGAGCTGTTTTTT. The variable domain in full, completed from reference TRBV2 and TRBJ2-2, reads EPEVTQTPSHQVTQMGQEVILRCVPISNHLYFYWYRQILGQKVEFLVSFYNNEISEKSEIFDDQFSVERPDGSNFTLKIRSTKLEDSAMYFCASSELGQGPTGELFFGEGSRLTVL.

The rearrangement links TRBV10-2 to TRBJ1-2, with D perhaps TRBD1 (6 bases). The CDR3 is 13 amino acids. The V end lost 2 bases, the J end lost 9 bases, and 13 bases lay between the germline ends. The germline V gene encodes CDR1 WSHSY and CDR2 SAAADI. The CDR3 DNA reads TGCGCCAGCAGTGAGGACGGGGGGCGTAGCTACACCTTC. Encoded protein: CASSEDGGRSYTF.

J is TRBJ2-3 and V is TRBV6-2 or TRBV6-3; possible D gene TRBD2, 5 bases. Germline assignment: CDR1 MNHEY and CDR2 SVGEGT. This CDR3 is 14 amino acids long. With 0 bases removed from V and 3 bases from J, the gap between germline ends came to 7 bases. CDR3 region: CASSYSGATDTQYF. Written as DNA, the CDR3 is TGTGCCAGCAGTTACTCGGGAGCGACAGATACGCAGTATTTT.

The rearrangement links TRBV19 to TRBJ1-6; TRBD1 is a possible D gene (5 bases). V was clipped by 3 bases and J by 7 bases, with 13 bases between them. The CDR3 runs to 15 residues. The germline gives CDR1 LNHDA, CDR2 SQIVND (reference sequence). CDR3 nucleotides: TGTGCCAGTAGTATCGGGGGTTTGCGGAATTCACCCCTCCACTTT. Translated: CASSIGGLRNSPLHF. The variable domain in full, with the rest retrieved from reference TRBV19 and TRBJ1-6, is DGGITQSPKYLFRKEGQNVTLSCEQNLNHDAMYWYRQDPGQGLRLIYYSQIVNDFQKGDIAEGYSVSREKKESFPLTVTSAQKNPTAFYLCASSIGGLRNSPLHFGNGTRLTVT.

The V gene is TRBV5-6, the J gene TRBJ1-1; D possibly corresponds to TRBD1 (5 bases). There are 14 residues in the CDR3. Germline CDR1 SGHDT, CDR2 YYEEEE. V dropped 0 bases and J dropped 2 bases, with 8 bases sitting between them. The CDR3 DNA is TGTGCCAGCAGCTTGGGACAGAGAAACACTGAAGCTTTCTTT. As protein: CASSLGQRNTEAFF.

The chain couples TRBV30 to TRBJ1-6, with a tentative D call TRBD1 (5 bases). The germline gives CDR1 GTSNPN, CDR2 SVGIG (reference sequence). This CDR3 has 15 residues. The germline V and J ends were trimmed by 3 bases and 4 bases, with 13 bases remaining between them. The CDR3 DNA reads TGTGCCTGGAGAGAAGACAGAAGGTATAATTCACCCCTCCACTTT. It codes for CAWREDRRYNSPLHF.

The chain employs TRBV6-6 and TRBJ2-7, with a possible D match to TRBD1 (6 bases). The CDR3 loop spans 16 amino acids. V lost 5 bases and J lost 3, with 20 bases in between. CDR1 is MNHNY, CDR2 SVGAGI, per germline (reference sequence). As DNA, the CDR3 is TGTGCCAGCAGTAAGCCACGCACAGGGTTAGTCTACGAGCAGTACTTC. Protein sequence: CASSKPRTGLVYEQYF.

This chain uses TRBV29-1 with TRBJ2-5, with TRBD1 matching over 7 bases. CDR3 length equals 13 residues. Germline-derived CDR1 and CDR2 are SQVTM and ANQGSEA. V lost 4 bases to trimming and J lost 0 bases; unmatched junction nucleotides: 2. In DNA, the CDR3 is TGCAGCGTTGCGGGACAGAACCAAGAGACCCAGTACTTC. It encodes CSVAGQNQETQYF.

This clone came up once. The chain links TRBV19 to TRBJ1-1, with D possibly TRBD1 on 5 matching bases. This CDR3 is 13 amino acids long. Germline loops: CDR1 LNHDA, CDR2 SQIVND (reference sequence). V shed 5 bases and J shed 4 bases, with 11 bases lying between them. CDR3 coding DNA: TGTGCCAGTAGTTTAGTGGGGGGCACTGAAGCTTTCTTT. Its protein is CASSLVGGTEAFF.

The gene calls are TRBV9 and TRBJ1-3; D remains ambiguous. Trimming left V 2 bases short and J 0 bases short, with 9 bases between. The CDR3 runs 15 residues. Germline CDR1 reads SGDLS; CDR2 reads YYNGEE. The CDR3 loop reads CASSVEGSSGNTIYF. The DNA for the CDR3 is TGTGCCAGCAGCGTGGAGGGAAGCTCTGGAAACACCATATATTTT.

CDR3 in DNA: TGTGCCAGCAGTTTAACACCTAACTATGGCTACACCTTC. It yields the protein CASSLTPNYGYTF. The rearrangement joins TRBV12-3 or TRBV12-4 to TRBJ1-2; D is ambiguous. The CDR3 consists of 13 residues. Between the trimmed V and J ends, which lost 2 bases and 0 bases, there was a span of 4 bases.

This chain uses TRBV5-6 with TRBJ2-5; TRBD1 might be the D (5 bases). The germline CDR1 and CDR2 sequences are SGHDT and YYEEEE. The CDR3 loop spans 16 amino acids. Trimming left V 0 bases short and J 4 bases short, with 16 bases between. DNA for the CDR3: TGTGCCAGCAGCTTGGGGGGCAGTATCCAACGAGAGACCCAGTACTTC. Protein: CASSLGGSIQRETQYF. The full variable domain, its missing parts supplied by reference TRBV5-6 and TRBJ2-5, is DAGVTQSPTHLIKTRGQQVTLRCSPKSGHDTVSWYQQALGQGPQFIFQYYEEEERQRGNFPDRFSGHQFPNYSSELNVNALLLGDSALYLCASSLGGSIQRETQYFGPGTRLLVL.

This chain joins TRBV7-9 and TRBJ1-6, with D perhaps matching TRBD1 (6 bases). The CDR3 sequence is 14 residues long. The germline V and J ends were trimmed by 9 bases and 6 bases, with 15 bases remaining between them. Germline assignment: CDR1 SEHNR and CDR2 FQNEAQ (reference sequence). The CDR3 loop reads CASRIGQLNSPLHF. CDR3 nucleotides: TGTGCCAGTAGAATCGGACAGCTTAATTCACCCCTCCACTTT.

The chain combines TRBV6-1 with TRBJ1-6; 7 nucleotides align to TRBD1. CDR1 is MNHNS, CDR2 SASEGT, per germline. The V segment lost 3 bases and the J segment 5 bases; nucleotides outside the gene matches: 13. The CDR3 runs 18 residues. The CDR3 reads CASSELAGGEVNNSPLHF. The DNA of the CDR3 is TGTGCCAGCAGTGAGTTGGCAGGGGGTGAGGTAAATAATTCACCCCTCCACTTT.

This rearrangement joins TRBV29-1 to TRBJ2-7; 9 positions agree with TRBD1. The V gene's germline CDR1 is SQVTM and CDR2 ANQGSEA. V was clipped by 5 bases and J by 3 bases; unmatched bases: 2. CDR3 length: 12 residues. The CDR3 sequence: CSVPGQGYEQYF. The CDR3 nucleotides read TGCAGCGTTCCGGGACAGGGCTACGAGCAGTACTTC.

This clone turned up a few times. This rearrangement joins TRBV7-2 to TRBJ2-2; no clear D. This CDR3 has 13 amino acids. With 3 bases removed from V and 0 bases from J, the gap between germline ends came to 2 bases. Germline V gene data show CDR1 as SGHTA and CDR2 as FQGNSA. The CDR3: CASSFANTGELFF. DNA of the CDR3: TGTGCCAGCAGCTTCGCGAACACCGGGGAGCTGTTTTTT.

This chain joins TRBV6-1 and TRBJ2-3; 8 bases agree with TRBD2. V lost 4 bases and J lost 3; bases outside the gene matches: 6. Germline CDR1 and CDR2: MNHNS and SASEGT. The CDR3 length is 15 residues. The CDR3 DNA is TGTGCCAGCAGTGGGGGGCGGGGGGTTACAGATACGCAGTATTTT. Translation gives CASSGGRGVTDTQYF.

The chain has TRBV5-4 and TRBJ2-2; TRBD2 agrees at 13 bases. V dropped 4 bases and J dropped 5; count of bases not matched to a gene: 5. This CDR3 region has 16 residues. The germline V gene has CDR1 SGHNT and CDR2 YYREEE (reference sequence). The CDR3 bases are TGTGCCAGCAGCCCGGGACTAGCGGGGTTTACCGGGGAGCTGTTTTTT. Residues: CASSPGLAGFTGELFF.

The chain employs TRBV6-5 and TRBJ1-5; D is perhaps TRBD1 (6 bases). Between the trimmed V and J ends, which lost 0 bases and 4 bases, there was a span of 10 bases. From germline, CDR1 is MNHEY and CDR2 SVGAGI. The CDR3 spans 15 residues. CDR3: CASSYSLGGNQPQHF. The CDR3 nucleotides read TGTGCCAGCAGTTACTCGTTAGGGGGTAATCAGCCCCAGCATTTT.

The CDR3 coding sequence is TGTGCCAGCAGCCAGCACCCGGGACAGGGAACCGGGACCTATGGCTACACCTTC. Protein sequence: CASSQHPGQGTGTYGYTF. The chain links TRBV14 to TRBJ1-2, with 9 bases matching TRBD1. The CDR3 has 18 amino acids. V gave up 3 bases and J gave up 4 bases; unmatched junction bases: 15. Per germline, CDR1 SGHDN and CDR2 FVKESK.

The chain recombines TRBV14 with TRBJ1-1; D is uncertain. V was clipped by 5 bases and J by 3 bases, with 10 bases between them. Germline V gene data show CDR1 as SGHDN and CDR2 as FVKESK. The CDR3 has 13 amino acids. CDR3 bases: TGTGCCAGCAGCAAGACCGGGTACACTGAAGCTTTCTTT. It yields the protein CASSKTGYTEAFF.

The chain is built from TRBV29-1 and TRBJ1-1; 7 nucleotides line up with TRBD1. This CDR3 is 12 amino acids long. V dropped 6 bases and J dropped 0; count of bases not matched to a gene: 1. Germline CDR1 SQVTM, CDR2 ANQGSEA. The CDR3 is CSVGQVNTEAFF. The CDR3 DNA sequence: TGCAGCGTAGGACAGGTGAACACTGAAGCTTTCTTT.